Shown below are 8 T cell receptor beta chains from a single sample sequenced in a study of OX40 agonist ivuxolimab in advanced cancers. Repertoires were generated with immunoSEQ multiplex PCR, while TCRdb's copy carries only in-frame clones and drops some. The sample contains more than 50,000 clones, 85% of which appear only once. The source material was CD4+ or CD8+ T cells sorted from blood, sampled in a trial of the OX40 agonist ivuxolimab. These receptors were collected from an adult with an advanced solid tumor such as melanoma, head and neck, liver or kidney cancer.

The chain uses TRBV19 and TRBJ2-3, with TRBD2 matching 12 bases. From germline, CDR1 is LNHDA and CDR2 SQIVND (reference sequence). V dropped 5 bases and J dropped 4; count of bases not matched to a gene: 4. The CDR3 is 15 residues long. CDR3 bases: TGTGCCAGTAGTCCGGGACTAGCGGGCGCAGATACGCAGTATTTT. This codes for CASSPGLAGADTQYF.

This chain joins TRBV5-8 and TRBJ2-5, with D possibly TRBD1 on 5 matching bases. V lost 1 base to trimming and J lost 0 bases, with 10 bases between them. The CDR3 loop spans 15 amino acids. Per the germline V gene, CDR1 is SGHTS and CDR2 is YDEGEE. CDR3 residues: CASSLMQGNQETQYF. The CDR3 DNA sequence: TGTGCCAGCAGCTTGATGCAGGGAAACCAAGAGACCCAGTACTTC.

The gene calls are TRBV6-5 and TRBJ1-2; D perhaps matches TRBD1 (5 bases). There are 13 residues in the CDR3. V lost 6 bases and J 4 bases, leaving 12 bases between the germline ends. Germline V gene sequence: CDR1 MNHEY, CDR2 SVGAGI. The CDR3 DNA sequence: TGTGCCAGCAGACCCCGGGGGAGCTATGGCTACACCTTC. Translation: CASRPRGSYGYTF.

The CDR3 here is CASSFGQGNQPQHF. The CDR3, as DNA: TGTGCCAGCAGCTTCGGGCAGGGGAATCAGCCCCAGCATTTT. This chain connects TRBV11-2 to TRBJ1-5; D is possibly TRBD1 (6 bases). The CDR3 runs to 14 residues. Germline V gene lookup returns CDR1 SGHAT and CDR2 FQNNGV. V shed 3 bases and J shed 4 bases, with 10 bases lying between them.

The CDR3, as DNA: TGTGCCAGCTCACCCATCCCGATCGGGGGAAAGTACGAGCAGTACTTC. This translates into CASSPIPIGGKYEQYF. The chain employs TRBV18 and TRBJ2-7, with D tentatively TRBD2 (6 bases). V shed 3 bases and J shed 4 bases, with 19 bases lying between them. This CDR3 has 16 amino acids. Germline V gives CDR1 KGHSH, CDR2 LQKENI.

This sequence joins TRBV5-6 and TRBJ2-1, with unresolved D. V was pared by 1 base and J by 0 bases, with 11 bases between. Germline CDR1 SGHDT, CDR2 YYEEEE. The CDR3 consists of 16 residues. CDR3 residues: CASSLRTVSSYNEQFF. For the CDR3, the DNA is TGTGCCAGCAGCTTGCGGACCGTTAGCTCCTACAATGAGCAGTTCTTC.

This chain uses TRBV7-6 with TRBJ2-1; TRBD2 aligns across 10 bases. This CDR3 region has 15 residues. From germline, CDR1 is SGHVS and CDR2 FNYEAQ. V gave up 2 bases and J gave up 4 bases; unmatched junction bases: 2. The CDR3 is CASSLSGRDYNEQFF. In DNA form, the CDR3 reads TGTGCCAGCAGCTTAAGCGGGAGGGATTACAATGAGCAGTTCTTC. The full variable domain, in which reference TRBV7-6 and TRBJ2-1 provide the parts outside the CDR3, is GAGVSQSPRYKVTKRGQDVALRCDPISGHVSLYWYRQALGQGPEFLTYFNYEAQQDKSGLPNDRFSAERPEGSISTLTIQRTEQRDSAMYRCASSLSGRDYNEQFFGPGTRLTVL.

This chain connects TRBV5-4 to TRBJ2-1; 7 bases fit TRBD1. V shed 5 bases, J shed 5 bases, and the junction held 10 bases outside the gene matches. Germline values: CDR1 SGHNT, CDR2 YYREEE (reference sequence). The CDR3 length is 15 residues. The CDR3 sequence is CASRPDRIRNNEQFF. CDR3 bases: TGTGCCAGCAGGCCGGACAGGATTCGAAACAATGAGCAGTTCTTC.